This TCR beta chain was sequenced in a study of T cell responses to AZD1222 COVID-19 vaccine (TCRdb year 2021). In the study overall: AZD1222 recipients whose second dose came at about 4 weeks and those whose second dose came at about 12 weeks were combined into one group, since spike-specific TCR depth and breadth did not differ between the two schedules. A total of over 230 trial participants underwent TCR sequencing, of whom about 200 received two doses of AZD1222 and some 26 received two doses of the MenACWY control vaccine. Enrollment into the trials was organized by age into subgroups of 18-55, 56-69 and 70-plus years, and those subgroups contained roughly 140, 27 and 60 TCR-sequenced participants, respectively.

Results the study describes overall, beyond this receptor: The whole spike protein was spanned by vaccine-associated CD4 TCRs, and dominant responses were seen in regions 160-218 and 743-854. Reportedly, almost half of the unique spike-specific TCRs recognized epitopes lying outside the regions that are mutated in the B.1.351 and B.1.1.7 variants. Because no samples from the day 14 peak response were available, repertoires could be characterized only after the peak T cell response. Only six or seven AZD1222 recipients were SARS-CoV-2 seropositive at baseline, limiting conclusions about previously exposed vaccinees. Most participants were white British and females outnumbered males, and the authors suggested that clonal diversity may have been underestimated. A significant rise in spike-specific TCR breadth and depth was observed after two AZD1222 doses relative to day 0 and relative to MenACWY recipients. In the small 56-69-year group, the increase in depth fell short of significance, most likely because of low power.

This clone appeared once. Its antigen target is currently unknown. No much larger clonotype is one base removed from it; base qualities were not supplied. In the germline V gene (reference sequence), CDR1 corresponds to SEHNR and CDR2 to FQNEAQ. Taken from cysteine to phenylalanine, the CDR3 has 16 residues. Of the read, only the CDR3 DNA is kept; its 48 bases are in frame from base 1. V loses 5 bases at its end and J loses 0 bases; junction bases beyond the gene matches: 5. The meaning of the sample's time point label: baseline before first vaccination. The vaccinee samples were drawn from two UK trials, COV001 and COV002, one of which was a single-blind randomized controlled phase 2/3 trial testing AZD1222 (ChAdOx1 nCoV-19) in healthy adults. For TCRbeta chain sequencing, PBMC samples were collected from trial participants at day 0 and at day 28 after the second dose. The CDR3 regions of human TCRbeta chains were analyzed by immunosequencing. Turning to the authors' computational methods: TCRs in the repertoires were compared against a reference library of SARS-CoV-2-specific TCRs that had been generated with the MIRA antigen-specificity platform. Breadth was defined as the fraction of unique TCRs that were SARS-CoV-2-associated, and depth was defined as the fraction of total T cells that were SARS-CoV-2-associated. Using the MIRA data, each spike-specific TCR was mapped to the spike region that the TCR reacts to and placed in a CD4 or CD8 class. Log10-transformed breadth and depth values were compared by one-way ANOVA with Sidak's multiple comparisons tests. Held by TCRdb, this immuneACCESS table contains in-frame sequences only and omits some clones. Under half of the omission traces to an unresolved V gene where checked; the cause of the rest is unknown. That table furnishes V, J and clone size, whereas the DNA furnished D and trimming. The sample table lists some 86,000 clones, about 72% of them with a count of one. Under 25% of the sample belongs to the ten largest clones.

The chain links TRBV7-9 with TRBJ2-2; 8 bases in the junction line up with TRBD2. The starting material was peripheral blood, obtained on day 0 of AZD1222 vaccination. This clonotype was sampled from an adult in good health. The CDR3 reads CASSPRGAANTGELFF. The nucleotide sequence is TGTGCCAGCAGCCCGCGGGGGGCGGCGAACACCGGGGAGCTGTTTTTT. With all but the CDR3 taken from the reference TRBV7-9 and TRBJ2-2 genes, the full variable domain is: DTGVSQNPRHKITKRGQNVTFRCDPISEHNRLYWYRQTLGQGPEFLTYFQNEAQLEKSRLLSDRFSAERPKGSFSTLEIQRTEQGDSAMYLCASSPRGAANTGELFFGEGSRLTVL.